What follows is one T cell receptor (beta chain) and its context. Antigen unknown. Germline CDR1 is LNHNV and CDR2 is YYDKDF (reference sequence). The CDR3 covers 16 residues. V shed 7 bases, J shed 0 bases, and the junction held 7 bases outside the gene matches. TCRdb reprocessed the reads via MiXCR and lists one record per CDR3 protein. The data show some 900,000 distinct CDR3 sequences, 32% seen once. These data originate in a study of T cell repertoires in cytomegalovirus infection. For the study at large: The authors relied on CMV epitopes, both recently identified HLA-C-restricted and well-studied HLA-B-restricted. An indication of both CMV infection and matching HLA type came from public TCR beta signatures. General study results and limits: Frequencies of public TCR beta families were cumulated, and this identified carriers of CMV plus the relevant HLA. Predominance within the ex vivo response was attributable to HLA-C-restricted CMV-specific TCR beta clonotypes.

The TCR sequence derives from a human donor in good health (CMV status not recorded). Some clones in this sample may be carry-over from other donors' samples. This chain uses TRBV15 with TRBJ2-2; TRBD2 agrees at 8 bases. The sample here was cultured CD8+ T cells from PBMCs, taken from culture after CMV antigen stimulation. CDR3: CATTPREGPNTGELFF. The CDR3 nucleotides are TGTGCCACCACCCCCCGGGAGGGGCCGAACACCGGGGAGCTGTTTTTT.